This T cell receptor beta chain derives from a study of T cells after yellow fever vaccination. The TCR cDNA carried a universal primer site and UMIs from 5'RACE template switching. TCRdb fed the 5' RACE reads into MiXCR, producing one record per CDR3 protein. The sample has about 160,000 distinct CDR3 sequences; around 7% are singletons. This clonotype was observed many times. Germline V gene data show CDR1 as SGHTA and CDR2 as FQGNSA. Trimming cost V 5 bases and J 1 base; bases outside gene matches: 4. This CDR3 region has 16 residues. The gene calls are TRBV7-2 and TRBJ2-5, with 13 bases lining up with TRBD2. This TCR came from a man aged 18 to 30 who received the YFV17D yellow fever vaccine. Specimen: CD4+ T cells sorted from PBMCs, collected more than 4 days after the first yellow fever vaccination. The CDR3 sequence is CASSPRLAGGQETQYF. Here the CDR3 DNA reads TGTGCCAGCAGCCCCCGACTAGCGGGAGGCCAAGAGACCCAGTACTTC.